The 30 T cell receptor beta chains given below trace back to one sample, sequenced in a study of T cell changes during pregnancy in multiple sclerosis. Data came from immunoSEQ multiplex PCR; TCRdb stores just in-frame clones and leaves some out. The data contain tens of thousands of clones, roughly 91% of them singletons. The sequencing here drew on CD4+ T cells from peripheral blood mononuclear cells, taken in the first trimester of pregnancy. These receptors were taken from a female donor in good health, enrolled as a control in a pregnancy study.

The chain joins TRBV28 to TRBJ1-5, with D unresolved. Between the trimmed V and J ends, which lost 5 bases and 3 bases, there was a span of 14 bases. This CDR3 is 15 amino acids long. Germline V gives CDR1 MDHEN, CDR2 SYDVKM. In DNA form, the CDR3 reads TGTGCCAGCAGTCCCCGAGGGAGTAACAATCAGCCCCAGCATTTT. It yields the protein CASSPRGSNNQPQHF.

The rearrangement uses TRBV28 and TRBJ2-3; tentatively, D is TRBD2 (5 bases). Germline CDR1 is MDHEN and CDR2 is SYDVKM. Trimming removed 6 bases at V and 4 bases at J, with 17 bases between. This CDR3 region has 15 residues. The DNA for the CDR3 is TGTGCCAGCAGCCGTGGAATCGGGGTCGCAGATACGCAGTATTTT. Translation: CASSRGIGVADTQYF.

This clone has only a few counts. The chain has TRBV28 and TRBJ2-2, with 10 bases aligning to TRBD2. This CDR3 is built from 17 residues. The germline gives CDR1 MDHEN, CDR2 SYDVKM. The V gene end was trimmed by 10 bases and the J gene end by 7 bases; junction bases not matched to a gene: 18. The CDR3: CATVPVPGLALGGELFF. CDR3 nucleotide sequence: TGTGCCACCGTCCCCGTACCGGGACTAGCGTTAGGCGGGGAGCTGTTTTTT.

J is TRBJ2-5 and V is TRBV2, with TRBD2 matching over 12 bases. Germline V CDR1 and CDR2: SNHLY, FYNNEI. This CDR3 has 15 residues. V trimming: 5 bases; J trimming: 4 bases; junction bases outside the gene matches: 5. The CDR3 nucleotides are TGTGCCAGCAGTAGACTAGCGGGAGAAGGAGAGACCCAGTACTTC. It encodes CASSRLAGEGETQYF.

The rearrangement links TRBV6-5 to TRBJ1-6, with 7 bases fitting TRBD1. Trimming cost V 2 bases and J 10 bases; bases outside gene matches: 5. Germline V CDR1 and CDR2: MNHEY, SVGAGI. This CDR3 contains 14 residues. The CDR3, as DNA: TGTGCCAGCAGTTACCGTCAGGGGGAATCACCCCTCCACTTT. Amino acid sequence: CASSYRQGESPLHF.

This rearrangement joins TRBV15 to TRBJ2-2, with a tentative D call TRBD2 (5 bases). Germline loops: CDR1 LNHNV, CDR2 YYDKDF (reference sequence). V lost 0 bases and J 7 bases, leaving 15 bases between the germline ends. The length of the CDR3 is 16 residues. Here the CDR3 reads CATSRDWRFENGELFF. CDR3 coding DNA: TGTGCCACCAGCAGAGATTGGAGGTTTGAAAACGGGGAGCTGTTTTTT.

The genes are TRBV7-2 and TRBJ2-5, with TRBD1 identical over 8 bases. The CDR3 sequence is 16 residues long. Germline-derived CDR1 and CDR2 are SGHTA and FQGNSA. The ends lost 1 base at V and 4 bases at J; junction bases unmatched: 8. The CDR3 sequence is CASSLDAGGISETQYF. The CDR3 DNA reads as TGTGCCAGCAGCTTAGACGCAGGGGGCATATCAGAGACCCAGTACTTC.

The rearrangement joins TRBV5-6 to TRBJ2-7; 8 bases map to TRBD1. V dropped 2 bases and J dropped 5; count of bases not matched to a gene: 6. In germline, CDR1 is SGHDT, CDR2 YYEEEE. The CDR3 is 14 residues long. The CDR3: CASSLGTGIHEQYF. The DNA of the CDR3 is TGTGCCAGCAGCTTAGGGACAGGAATCCACGAGCAGTACTTC.

The chain uses TRBV18 and TRBJ2-2, with 9 bases that match TRBD1. The CDR3 covers 15 residues. The V gene's germline CDR1 is KGHSH and CDR2 LQKENI. V shed 6 bases, J shed 4 bases, and the junction held 6 bases outside the gene matches. The CDR3 sequence: CASSPGQGGTGELFF. For the CDR3, the DNA is TGTGCCAGCTCGCCGGGACAGGGAGGCACCGGGGAGCTGTTTTTT.

V gene TRBV28 combines with J gene TRBJ1-2; 9 bases are a match to TRBD1. The germline V gene encodes CDR1 MDHEN and CDR2 SYDVKM. The CDR3 spans 14 residues. The V segment lost 7 bases and the J segment 0 bases; nucleotides outside the gene matches: 3. The CDR3 region has the DNA TGTGCCAGCAAAAGACAGGGGGCTAACTATGGCTACACCTTC. This codes for CASKRQGANYGYTF.

The rearrangement links TRBV21-1 to TRBJ1-6. TRBV21-1 is a documented pseudogene. CDR3 size: 18 residues. CDR3 in amino acids: CASSPRRLIERINSPLHF. The CDR3 DNA is TGTGCCAGCAGCCCCCGGCGACTTATAGAAAGAATTAATTCACCCCTCCACTTT.

J is TRBJ1-1 and V is TRBV29-1; tentatively, D is TRBD1 (5 bases). This CDR3 contains 13 residues. Trimming pared 5 bases from V and 4 bases from J, leaving 14 bases between. Germline V lookup: CDR1 SQVTM, CDR2 ANQGSEA. The DNA of the CDR3 is TGCAGCGTTTCGGGCAGGGCCCGCACTGAAGCTTTCTTT. As protein: CSVSGRARTEAFF.

This chain connects TRBV14 to TRBJ2-1; TRBD1 agrees at 11 bases. The germline V gene encodes CDR1 SGHDN and CDR2 FVKESK. The CDR3 is made up of 16 amino acids. The V segment lost 4 bases and the J segment 8 bases; nucleotides outside the gene matches: 10. CDR3 region: CASSPLGTGGFDEQFF. CDR3 DNA: TGTGCCAGCAGCCCCTTAGGGACAGGGGGATTTGATGAGCAGTTCTTC.

The gene calls are TRBV6-6 and TRBJ2-7; D may be TRBD2 (6 bases). From germline, CDR1 is MNHNY and CDR2 SVGAGI (reference sequence). V was trimmed by 2 bases and J by 0 bases, leaving 14 bases between them. The CDR3 contains 16 residues. The CDR3 protein is CASSYGAGISSYEQYF. CDR3 in DNA: TGTGCCAGCAGTTACGGGGCGGGGATTAGCTCCTACGAGCAGTACTTC.

V gene TRBV5-5 combines with J gene TRBJ1-6; 7 bases fit TRBD1. Germline V gives CDR1 SGHKS, CDR2 YYEKEE (reference sequence). V trimming: 4 bases; J trimming: 12 bases; junction bases outside the gene matches: 13. The CDR3 contains 15 residues. CDR3 bases: TGTGCCAGCAGCCTGGGGACAGCGTCCCTCGGACCCCTCCACTTT. It encodes CASSLGTASLGPLHF.

The genes are TRBV27 and TRBJ2-2, with D possibly being TRBD1 (6 bases). The CDR3 has 14 amino acids. Germline V CDR1 and CDR2: MNHEY, SMNVEV (reference sequence). V gave up 7 bases and J gave up 0 bases, with 9 bases separating them. CDR3 amino acids: CASKGQTNTGELFF. Here the CDR3 DNA reads TGTGCCAGCAAGGGACAAACGAACACCGGGGAGCTGTTTTTT.

The rearrangement links TRBV30 to TRBJ2-7; TRBD1 matches 8 bases. V lost 5 bases to trimming and J lost 0 bases; unmatched junction nucleotides: 3. In germline, CDR1 is GTSNPN, CDR2 SVGIG (reference sequence). The CDR3 has 13 residues. Here the CDR3 DNA reads TGTGCCTGGGACAGGGGCAACTCCTACGAGCAGTACTTC. This encodes CAWDRGNSYEQYF.

This rearrangement joins TRBV7-2 to TRBJ1-2; 9 nucleotides match TRBD1. This CDR3 has 17 amino acids. Per germline, CDR1 SGHTA and CDR2 FQGNSA. Trimming at V came to 5 bases and at J to 4 bases, leaving 14 bases not matched to a gene. The CDR3 protein is CASSTRAGQGTVYGYTF. CDR3 DNA: TGTGCCAGCAGCACAAGGGCAGGACAGGGGACCGTCTATGGCTACACCTTC.

This chain links TRBV5-1 with TRBJ2-2, with D unclear. The germline V gene has CDR1 SGHRS and CDR2 YFSETQ. V was clipped by 1 base and J by 0 bases, with 7 bases between them. This CDR3 contains 15 residues. The chain's CDR3 is CASSLILANTGELFF. The CDR3 DNA follows: TGCGCCAGCAGCTTGATTCTCGCGAACACCGGGGAGCTGTTTTTT. The whole variable domain, filled in from reference TRBV5-1 and TRBJ2-2, reads KAGVTQTPRYLIKTRGQQVTLSCSPISGHRSVSWYQQTPGQGLQFLFEYFSETQRNKGNFPGRFSGRQFSNSRSEMNVSTLELGDSALYLCASSLILANTGELFFGEGSRLTVL.

The genes are TRBV19 and TRBJ1-2; D possibly corresponds to TRBD1 (5 bases). Trimming removed 7 bases at V and 4 bases at J, with 16 bases between. The CDR3 is 14 residues long. Germline CDR1 is LNHDA and CDR2 is SQIVND (reference sequence). CDR3 in amino acids: CASTPLDSVYGYTF. The CDR3 coding sequence is TGTGCCAGTACCCCACTTGACAGCGTCTATGGCTACACCTTC. Combining the CDR3 with reference TRBV19 and TRBJ1-2 gives the whole variable domain DGGITQSPKYLFRKEGQNVTLSCEQNLNHDAMYWYRQDPGQGLRLIYYSQIVNDFQKGDIAEGYSVSREKKESFPLTVTSAQKNPTAFYLCASTPLDSVYGYTFGSGTRLTVV.

The chain is built from TRBV6-6 and TRBJ2-7, with a tentative D call TRBD2 (7 bases). CDR1 is MNHNY and CDR2 is SVGAGI in the germline V gene (reference sequence). This CDR3 is 14 amino acids long. Trimming left V 3 bases short and J 3 bases short, with 12 bases between. CDR3 sequence reads: CASSYRGAGYEQYF. The DNA of the CDR3 is TGTGCCAGCAGTTATCGGGGGGCTGGCTACGAGCAGTACTTC.

The chain couples TRBV18 to TRBJ2-7; 7 nucleotides agree with TRBD1. V lost 1 base and J lost 3; bases outside the gene matches: 6. Per germline, CDR1 KGHSH and CDR2 LQKENI. The CDR3 sequence is 15 residues long. The CDR3 region is CASSPRRQGLYEQYF. The CDR3 region has the DNA TGTGCCAGCTCACCACGACGACAGGGCCTCTACGAGCAGTACTTC.

This rearrangement joins TRBV6-4 to TRBJ1-5; D possibly corresponds to TRBD1 (5 bases). Trimming stripped 9 bases from V and 7 bases from J, with 13 bases between. CDR3 length equals 12 residues. Germline CDR1 and CDR2: MRHNA and SNTAGT. Written as DNA, the CDR3 is TGTGCCAGGGTTACAGGTTGCCAGCCCCAGCATTTT. Its translation is CARVTGCQPQHF.

Regarding this clone: Because the CDR3's place on the DNA is in doubt, the DNA is left out and the CDR3 is given as listed by TCRdb. The chain couples TRBV6-5 to TRBJ2-3; TRBD2 reflects the table's D call only, with no check against the DNA. The CDR3 spans 12 residues, counting both ends. Per the germline V gene, CDR1 is MNHEY and CDR2 is SVGAGI. CDR3 residues: CASSVAGGARYF.

The chain recombines TRBV23-1 with TRBJ2-5, with TRBD2 matching over 9 bases. TRBV23-1 is recorded as an ORF, its role being uncertain. The CDR3 length is 14 residues. J was trimmed by 4 bases and V by 2 bases; bases with no gene match: 2. CDR3 sequence: CASSQQTSGETQYF. The CDR3 DNA reads TGCGCCAGCAGTCAACAGACTAGCGGAGAGACCCAGTACTTC.

The chain links TRBV19 to TRBJ2-1; 11 positions agree with TRBD1. Germline values: CDR1 LNHDA, CDR2 SQIVND (reference sequence). The junction had 19 bases not matched to a gene; V was cut back by 7 bases and J by 11 bases. This CDR3 region has 17 residues. CDR3 DNA sequence: TGTGCCAGTACACCAAACATCGGGACAGGGGGGAATGATAAGCAGTTCTTC. Translation gives CASTPNIGTGGNDKQFF.

This sequence joins TRBV19 and TRBJ1-1; D is ambiguous. Trimming cost V 4 bases and J 3 bases, with 18 bases left between them. The CDR3 spans 16 residues. Germline values: CDR1 LNHDA, CDR2 SQIVND (reference sequence). CDR3 amino acids: CASSTPGHKADTEAFF. The CDR3, as DNA: TGTGCCAGTAGTACCCCGGGCCACAAAGCGGACACTGAAGCTTTCTTT.

The J gene is TRBJ2-1, the V gene TRBV19, with TRBD2 identical over 8 bases. Looked up from germline, CDR1 is LNHDA and CDR2 is SQIVND (reference sequence). J gave up 6 bases and V 8 bases, and 6 bases lay outside the gene matches. The CDR3 runs 13 residues. CDR3 protein: CASGWREVNEQFF. The CDR3 DNA is TGTGCCAGTGGGTGGCGGGAGGTCAATGAGCAGTTCTTC.

The chain has TRBV2 and TRBJ2-7; TRBD1 aligns across 10 bases. Germline lookup yields CDR1 SNHLY and CDR2 FYNNEI. CDR3 length: 15 residues. J was trimmed by 3 bases and V by 1 base; bases with no gene match: 3. The CDR3 here is CASSEGRTGGYEQYF. In nucleotides, the CDR3 is TGTGCCAGCAGTGAAGGGAGGACAGGGGGCTACGAGCAGTACTTC.

This chain connects TRBV7-8 to TRBJ2-5; no clear D gene. Per the germline V gene, CDR1 is SGHVS and CDR2 is FQNEAQ. This CDR3 is built from 13 residues. The V gene lost 5 bases and the J gene lost 1 base, with 8 bases spanning the gap. In DNA form, the CDR3 reads TGTGCCAGCAGCCGGAGCCTCCAAGAGACCCAGTACTTC. Residues: CASSRSLQETQYF.